This T cell receptor beta chain was identified during a study of T cells after yellow fever vaccination. Findings and limits, study-wide: The study re-detected most primary-vaccination clones after the booster (around 96% CD4, approximately 87% CD8).

The CDR3 is 14 amino acids. Trimming shortened V by 4 bases and J by 5 bases, and 14 bases separated the two germline ends. Germline CDR1 and CDR2: SGHTA and FQGNSA. Production of TCR cDNA was by 5'RACE template switching, which also added a universal primer site and UMIs. One entry per CDR3 protein results from TCRdb running MiXCR on the 5' RACE reads. The sample consists of 500,000 to 550,000 distinct CDR3 sequences, about a fifth of them appearing once. This clonotype was seen more than once but under ten times. Its specificity is unknown. The receptor's source is a man between 18 and 29 years old who received the YFV17D yellow fever vaccine. The sample was PBMCs, taken approximately 22 days after the first yellow fever vaccination. J is TRBJ2-5 and V is TRBV7-2, with D possibly TRBD2 on 5 matching bases. Written as DNA, the CDR3 is TGTGCCAGCAGCTCGAGGGTGGGTAGGGAGACCCAGTACTTC. Translating it yields CASSSRVGRETQYF.